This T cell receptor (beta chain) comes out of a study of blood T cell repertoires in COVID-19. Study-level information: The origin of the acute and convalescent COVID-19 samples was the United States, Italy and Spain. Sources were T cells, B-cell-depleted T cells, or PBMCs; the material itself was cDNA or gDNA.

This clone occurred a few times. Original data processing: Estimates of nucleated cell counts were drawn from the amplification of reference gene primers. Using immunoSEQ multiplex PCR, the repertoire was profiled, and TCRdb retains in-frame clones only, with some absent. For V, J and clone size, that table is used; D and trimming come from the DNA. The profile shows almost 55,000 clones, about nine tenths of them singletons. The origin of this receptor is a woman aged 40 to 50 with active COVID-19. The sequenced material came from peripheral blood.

The CDR3 loop reads CASSPLWPSSYNEQFF. The CDR3 bases are TGTGCCAGCAGCCCGTTGTGGCCAAGCTCCTACAATGAGCAGTTCTTC. The chain carries TRBV11-3 and TRBJ2-1; D gene ambiguous. The germline V and J ends were trimmed by 5 bases and 0 bases, with 14 bases remaining between them. The CDR3 has 16 amino acids. The germline V gene has CDR1 SGHNT and CDR2 YENEEA.